Listed below are T cell receptor beta chains from one sample, sequenced in a study of cytomegalovirus exposure and HLA in healthy donors. Only in-frame clones appear in the TCRdb table, and some are missing; sequencing was by immunoSEQ multiplex PCR. This repertoire shows fewer than 150,000 clones, 80% found once; its top ten account for 1%. Source material: PBMCs. The receptors come from a man in his forties in good health and CMV-seronegative. The CDR3 runs from the conserved cysteine through the conserved F or W. The D gene is left open where the match is weak. Size tells how often a clone was seen (once, few, many) or the class of an expanded clone, and some rows leave it out.

len: 13; d_gene: TRBD1; j_gene: TRBJ1-5; v_gene: TRBV28; abundance: -; CDR3nt: TGTGCCGGGGGCGCCCCAGGGGGCCAGCCCCAGCATTTT; CDR3aa: CAGGAPGGQPQHF
len: 13; d_gene: -; j_gene: TRBJ1-1; v_gene: TRBV30; abundance: -; CDR3nt: TGTGCCTGGAGAGCCACCTCTAACACTGAAGCTTTCTTT; CDR3aa: CAWRATSNTEAFF
len: 14; d_gene: -; j_gene: TRBJ1-1; v_gene: TRBV7-2; abundance: -; CDR3nt: TGTGCCAGCAGCTTACAGGGTTTGAACACTGAAGCTTTCTTT; CDR3aa: CASSLQGLNTEAFF
len: 17; d_gene: -; j_gene: TRBJ2-7; v_gene: TRBV30; abundance: -; CDR3nt: TGTGCCTGGAGGGGCGGAACTACCTCCGGGGAGACCTACGAGCAGTACTTC; CDR3aa: CAWRGGTTSGETYEQYF
len: 15; d_gene: TRBD2; j_gene: TRBJ2-5; v_gene: TRBV7-2; abundance: few; CDR3nt: TGTGCCAGCAGCTTACTAGCGGGGGGTCAAGAGACCCAGTACTTC; CDR3aa: CASSLLAGGQETQYF
len: 10; d_gene: -; j_gene: TRBJ1-1; v_gene: TRBV30; abundance: -; CDR3nt: TGTGCCGTCCAGGAAACTGAAGCTTTCTTT; CDR3aa: CAVQETEAFF
len: 16; d_gene: TRBD1; j_gene: TRBJ2-7; v_gene: TRBV6-1; abundance: -; CDR3nt: TGTGCCAGCAGTGCCACCATGACAGGGGACTCCTACGAGCAGTACTTC; CDR3aa: CASSATMTGDSYEQYF
len: 14; d_gene: TRBD1; j_gene: TRBJ1-2; v_gene: TRBV28; abundance: once; CDR3nt: TGTGCCAGCAGGGGACAGCCCCCTAACTATGGCTACACCTTC; CDR3aa: CASRGQPPNYGYTF
len: 15; d_gene: TRBD2; j_gene: TRBJ2-7; v_gene: TRBV5-1; abundance: -; CDR3nt: TGCGCCAGCAGCACCGGACTAGCGGCATCCTACGAGCAGTACTTC; CDR3aa: CASSTGLAASYEQYF
len: 16; d_gene: TRBD2; j_gene: TRBJ2-5; v_gene: TRBV7-2; abundance: -; CDR3nt: TGTGCCAGCAGCTTAGGGGTTTCTAGCGGGGAAGAGACCCAGTACTTC; CDR3aa: CASSLGVSSGEETQYF
len: 14; d_gene: TRBD2; j_gene: TRBJ2-5; v_gene: TRBV6-1; abundance: -; CDR3nt: TGTGCCAGCAGGTCTAGCGGGGCACAAGAGACCCAGTACTTC; CDR3aa: CASRSSGAQETQYF
len: 14; d_gene: TRBD2; j_gene: TRBJ2-7; v_gene: TRBV28; abundance: -; CDR3nt: TGTGCCAGCATGATCAGCGGGGGGGAGTACGAGCAGTACTTC; CDR3aa: CASMISGGEYEQYF
len: 13; d_gene: -; j_gene: TRBJ1-6; v_gene: TRBV30; abundance: -; CDR3nt: TGTGCCTGGAGTTGGGGAGCGGAATCACCCCTCCACTTT; CDR3aa: CAWSWGAESPLHF
len: 15; d_gene: -; j_gene: TRBJ1-2; v_gene: TRBV19; abundance: -; CDR3nt: TGTGCCAGTAGTATATTGGGAGGCTCTAACTATGGCTACACCTTC; CDR3aa: CASSILGGSNYGYTF